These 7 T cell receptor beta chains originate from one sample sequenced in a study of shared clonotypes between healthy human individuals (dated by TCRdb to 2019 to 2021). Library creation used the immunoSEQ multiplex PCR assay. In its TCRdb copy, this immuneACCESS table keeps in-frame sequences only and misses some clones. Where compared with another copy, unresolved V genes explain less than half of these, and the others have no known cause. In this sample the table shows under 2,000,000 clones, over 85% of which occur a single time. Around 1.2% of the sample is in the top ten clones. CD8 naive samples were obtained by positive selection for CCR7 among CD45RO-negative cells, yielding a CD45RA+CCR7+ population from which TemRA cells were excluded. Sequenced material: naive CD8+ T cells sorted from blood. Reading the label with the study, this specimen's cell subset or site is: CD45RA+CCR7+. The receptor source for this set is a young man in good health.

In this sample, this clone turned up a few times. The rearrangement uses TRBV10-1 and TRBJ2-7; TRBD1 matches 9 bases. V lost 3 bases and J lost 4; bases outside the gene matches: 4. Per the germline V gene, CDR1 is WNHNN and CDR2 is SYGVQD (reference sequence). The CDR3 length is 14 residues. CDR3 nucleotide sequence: TGCGCCAGCAGTGACCCGACAGGGGGATACGAGCAGTACTTC. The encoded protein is CASSDPTGGYEQYF.

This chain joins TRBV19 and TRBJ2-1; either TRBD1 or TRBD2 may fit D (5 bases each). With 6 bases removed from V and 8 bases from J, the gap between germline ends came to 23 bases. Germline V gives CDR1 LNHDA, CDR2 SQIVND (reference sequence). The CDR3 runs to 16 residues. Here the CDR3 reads CASSQRDLFSDHEQFF. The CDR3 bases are TGTGCCAGTAGCCAACGGGACCTCTTTAGCGACCATGAGCAGTTCTTC.

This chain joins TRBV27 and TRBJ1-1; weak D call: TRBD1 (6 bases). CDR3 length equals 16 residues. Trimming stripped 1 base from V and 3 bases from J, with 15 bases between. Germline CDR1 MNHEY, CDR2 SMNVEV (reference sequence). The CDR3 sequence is CASSLYYGGLDTEAFF. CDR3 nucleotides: TGTGCCAGCAGTTTATATTATGGGGGGCTGGACACTGAAGCTTTCTTT.

CDR3 nucleotide sequence: TGCGCCAGCAGCCAAGCCGTAGCGGCCTTCTCCTACGAGCAGTACTTC. Its translation is CASSQAVAAFSYEQYF. This sequence joins TRBV4-1 and TRBJ2-7, with a possible D match to TRBD2 (6 bases). Per the germline V gene, CDR1 is MGHRA and CDR2 is YSYEKL. The CDR3 has 16 amino acids. The V end lost 1 base, the J end lost 0 bases, and 13 bases lay between the germline ends.

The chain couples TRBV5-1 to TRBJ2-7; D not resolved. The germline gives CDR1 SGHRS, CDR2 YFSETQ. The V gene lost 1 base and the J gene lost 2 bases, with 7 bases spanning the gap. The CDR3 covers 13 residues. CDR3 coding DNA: TGCGCCAGCAGCTTGAGGATCACCTACGAGCAGTACTTC. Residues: CASSLRITYEQYF.

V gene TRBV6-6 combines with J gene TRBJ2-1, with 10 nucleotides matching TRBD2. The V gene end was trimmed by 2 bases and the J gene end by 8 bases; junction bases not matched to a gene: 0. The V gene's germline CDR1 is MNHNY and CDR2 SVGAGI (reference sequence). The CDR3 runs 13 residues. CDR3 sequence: CASSYGTSDEQFF. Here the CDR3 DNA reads TGTGCCAGCAGTTACGGGACTAGCGATGAGCAGTTCTTC.

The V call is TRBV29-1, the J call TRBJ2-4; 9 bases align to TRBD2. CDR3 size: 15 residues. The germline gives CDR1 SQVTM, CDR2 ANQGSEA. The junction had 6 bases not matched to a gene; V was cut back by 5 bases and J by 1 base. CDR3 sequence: CSVLAGVGAKNIQYF. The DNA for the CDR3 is TGCAGCGTTTTAGCGGGAGTGGGGGCCAAAAACATTCAGTACTTC.